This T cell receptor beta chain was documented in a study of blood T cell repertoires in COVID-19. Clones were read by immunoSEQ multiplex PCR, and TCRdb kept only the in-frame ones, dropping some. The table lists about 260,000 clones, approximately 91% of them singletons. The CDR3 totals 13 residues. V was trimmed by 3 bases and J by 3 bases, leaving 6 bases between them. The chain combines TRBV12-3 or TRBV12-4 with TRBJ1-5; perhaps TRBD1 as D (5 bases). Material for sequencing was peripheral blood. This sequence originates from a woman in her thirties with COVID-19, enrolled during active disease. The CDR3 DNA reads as TGTGCCAGCAGTTTGACAGACAATCAGCCCCAGCATTTT. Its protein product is CASSLTDNQPQHF.